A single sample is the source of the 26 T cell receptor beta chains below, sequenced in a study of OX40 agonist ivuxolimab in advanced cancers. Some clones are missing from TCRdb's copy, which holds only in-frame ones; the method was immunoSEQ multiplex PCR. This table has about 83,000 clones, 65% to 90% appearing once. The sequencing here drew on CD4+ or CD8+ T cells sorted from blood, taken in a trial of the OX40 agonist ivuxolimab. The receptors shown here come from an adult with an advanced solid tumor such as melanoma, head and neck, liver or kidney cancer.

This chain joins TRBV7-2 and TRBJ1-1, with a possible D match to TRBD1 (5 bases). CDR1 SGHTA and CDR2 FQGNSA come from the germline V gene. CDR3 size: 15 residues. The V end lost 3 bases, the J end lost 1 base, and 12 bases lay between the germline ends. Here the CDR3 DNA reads TGTGCCAGCAGCTTCAGCGTGCAGGGGAACACTGAAGCTTTCTTT. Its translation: CASSFSVQGNTEAFF.

CDR3 region: CASSQDPGQDYEQYF. DNA of the CDR3: TGCGCCAGCAGCCAAGACCCGGGACAGGACTACGAGCAGTACTTC. This rearrangement joins TRBV4-1 to TRBJ2-5; 8 bases map to TRBD1. The tail of the sequence fits TRBJ2-7 better, so the J call may be wrong. The CDR3 is 15 residues long. Looked up from germline, CDR1 is MGHRA and CDR2 is YSYEKL.

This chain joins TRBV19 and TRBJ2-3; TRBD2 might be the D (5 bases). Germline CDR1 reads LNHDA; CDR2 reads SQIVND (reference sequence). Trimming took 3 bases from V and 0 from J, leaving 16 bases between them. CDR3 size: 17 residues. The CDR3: CASSITGSSSSTDTQYF. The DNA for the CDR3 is TGTGCCAGTAGTATCACGGGAAGCTCCAGTAGCACAGATACGCAGTATTTT.

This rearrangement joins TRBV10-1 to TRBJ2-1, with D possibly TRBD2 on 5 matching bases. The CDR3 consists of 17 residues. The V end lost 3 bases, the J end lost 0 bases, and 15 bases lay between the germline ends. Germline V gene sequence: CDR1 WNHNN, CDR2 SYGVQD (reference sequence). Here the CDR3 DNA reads TGCGCCAGCAGTGAAACGGGCGGGCGGAGCTCCTACAATGAGCAGTTCTTC. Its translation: CASSETGGRSSYNEQFF.

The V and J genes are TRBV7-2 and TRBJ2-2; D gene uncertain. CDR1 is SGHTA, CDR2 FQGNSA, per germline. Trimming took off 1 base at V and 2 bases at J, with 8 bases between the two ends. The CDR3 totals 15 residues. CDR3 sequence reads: CASSLVGGNTGELFF. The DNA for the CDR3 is TGTGCCAGCAGCTTAGTGGGCGGAAACACCGGGGAGCTGTTTTTT.

CDR3 DNA: TGTGCCTGGACTAGATCGGACGGGGAGACCCAGTACTTC. Protein: CAWTRSDGETQYF. The chain has TRBV30 and TRBJ2-5; D is ambiguous. The CDR3 contains 13 residues. CDR1 GTSNPN and CDR2 SVGIG come from the germline V gene (reference sequence). V was shortened by 4 bases and J by 5 bases, with 14 bases between the two germline ends.

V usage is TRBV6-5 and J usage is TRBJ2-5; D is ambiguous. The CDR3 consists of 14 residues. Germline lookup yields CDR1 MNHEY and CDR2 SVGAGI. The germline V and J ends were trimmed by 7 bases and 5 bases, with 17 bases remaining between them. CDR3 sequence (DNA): TGTGCCAGCACTACCCGGGTGGGTGGGGAGACCCAGTACTTC. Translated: CASTTRVGGETQYF.

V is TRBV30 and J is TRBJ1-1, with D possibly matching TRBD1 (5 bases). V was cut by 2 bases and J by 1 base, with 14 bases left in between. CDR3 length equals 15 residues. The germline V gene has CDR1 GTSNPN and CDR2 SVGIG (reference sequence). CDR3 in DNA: TGTGCCTGGAGTCGGCCAGGGACGGGGAACACTGAAGCTTTCTTT. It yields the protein CAWSRPGTGNTEAFF.

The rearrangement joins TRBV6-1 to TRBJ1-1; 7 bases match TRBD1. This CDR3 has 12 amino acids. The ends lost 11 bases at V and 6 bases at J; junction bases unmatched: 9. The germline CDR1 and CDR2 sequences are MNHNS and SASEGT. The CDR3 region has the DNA TGTGCCGCGGGCAGGGGGGATTCTGAAGCTTTCTTT. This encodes CAAGRGDSEAFF.

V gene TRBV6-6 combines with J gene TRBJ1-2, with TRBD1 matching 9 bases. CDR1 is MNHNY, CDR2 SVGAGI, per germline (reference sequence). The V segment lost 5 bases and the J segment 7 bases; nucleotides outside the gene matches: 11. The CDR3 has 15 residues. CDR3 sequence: CASSPGTGSSFGYTF. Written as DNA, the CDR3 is TGTGCCAGCAGTCCCGGGACAGGGTCATCGTTTGGCTACACCTTC.

The CDR3 reads CASSPTGGGGTDTQYF. As DNA, the CDR3 is TGTGCCAGCAGTCCGACAGGGGGCGGGGGCACAGATACGCAGTATTTT. The chain has TRBV27 and TRBJ2-3; TRBD1 matches 10 bases. J lost 1 base, V lost 5 bases, and 6 bases had no gene match. This CDR3 spans 16 amino acids. Germline lookup yields CDR1 MNHEY and CDR2 SMNVEV (reference sequence).

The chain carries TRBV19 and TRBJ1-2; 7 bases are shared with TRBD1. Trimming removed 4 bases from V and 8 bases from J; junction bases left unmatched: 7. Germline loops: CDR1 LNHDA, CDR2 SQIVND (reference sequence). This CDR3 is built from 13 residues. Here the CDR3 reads CASSTRDRHGYTF. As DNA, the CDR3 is TGTGCCAGTAGTACCCGGGACAGACACGGCTACACCTTC.

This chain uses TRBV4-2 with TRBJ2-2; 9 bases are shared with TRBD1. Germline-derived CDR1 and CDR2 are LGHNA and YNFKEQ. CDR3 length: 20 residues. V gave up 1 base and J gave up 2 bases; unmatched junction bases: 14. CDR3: CASSQVGYSDRGFNTGELFF. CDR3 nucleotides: TGTGCCAGCAGCCAAGTTGGGTACTCGGACAGGGGCTTTAACACCGGGGAGCTGTTTTTT.

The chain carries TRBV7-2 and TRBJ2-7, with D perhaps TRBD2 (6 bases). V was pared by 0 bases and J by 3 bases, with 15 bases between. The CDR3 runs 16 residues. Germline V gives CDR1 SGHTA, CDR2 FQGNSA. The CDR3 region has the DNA TGTGCCAGCAGCTTAGCCCCCCAGGTGGGGGGCTACGAGCAGTACTTC. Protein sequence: CASSLAPQVGGYEQYF.

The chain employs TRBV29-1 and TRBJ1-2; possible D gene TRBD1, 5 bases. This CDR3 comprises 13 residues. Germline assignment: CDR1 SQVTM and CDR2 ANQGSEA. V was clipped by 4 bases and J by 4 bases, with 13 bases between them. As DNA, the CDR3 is TGCAGCGTTGCCAGGGCTAGCGGCTATGGCTACACCTTC. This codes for CSVARASGYGYTF.

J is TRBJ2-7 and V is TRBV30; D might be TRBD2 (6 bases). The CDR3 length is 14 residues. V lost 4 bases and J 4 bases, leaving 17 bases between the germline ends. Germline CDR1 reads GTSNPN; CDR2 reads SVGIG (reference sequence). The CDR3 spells CAWTPSGVRYEQYF. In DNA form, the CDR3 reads TGTGCCTGGACTCCTTCGGGAGTCCGATACGAGCAGTACTTC.

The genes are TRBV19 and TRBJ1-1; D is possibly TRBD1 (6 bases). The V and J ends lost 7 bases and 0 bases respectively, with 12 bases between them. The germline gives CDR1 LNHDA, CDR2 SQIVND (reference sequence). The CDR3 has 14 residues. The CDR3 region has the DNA TGTGCCAGTATCGACCGGGACATGAACACTGAAGCTTTCTTT. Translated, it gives CASIDRDMNTEAFF.

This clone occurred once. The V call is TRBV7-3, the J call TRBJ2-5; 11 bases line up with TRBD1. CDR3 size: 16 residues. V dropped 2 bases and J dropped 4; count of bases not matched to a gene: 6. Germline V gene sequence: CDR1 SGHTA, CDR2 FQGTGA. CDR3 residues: CASSLGGQGASETQYF. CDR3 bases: TGTGCCAGCAGCTTAGGCGGACAGGGGGCTTCAGAGACCCAGTACTTC.

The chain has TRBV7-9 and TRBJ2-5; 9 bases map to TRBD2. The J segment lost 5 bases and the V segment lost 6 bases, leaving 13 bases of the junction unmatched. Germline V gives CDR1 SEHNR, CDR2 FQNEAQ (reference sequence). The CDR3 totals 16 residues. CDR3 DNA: TGTGCCAGCAGTCACACTCAGCGGGGGGAATGGGAGACCCAGTACTTC. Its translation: CASSHTQRGEWETQYF.

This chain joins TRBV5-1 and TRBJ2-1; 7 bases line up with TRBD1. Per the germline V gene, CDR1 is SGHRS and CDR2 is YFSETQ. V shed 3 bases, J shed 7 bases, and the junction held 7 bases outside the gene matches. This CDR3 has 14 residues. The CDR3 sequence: CASSWRQGHNEQFF. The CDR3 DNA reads TGCGCCAGCAGCTGGCGACAGGGCCATAATGAGCAGTTCTTC.

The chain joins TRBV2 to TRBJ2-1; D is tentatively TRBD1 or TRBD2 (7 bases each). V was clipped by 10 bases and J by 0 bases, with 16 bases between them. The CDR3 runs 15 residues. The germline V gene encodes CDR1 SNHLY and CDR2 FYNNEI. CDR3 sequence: CAIQGGPSSYNEQFF. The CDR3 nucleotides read TGTGCCATCCAGGGGGGGCCCAGCTCCTACAATGAGCAGTTCTTC.

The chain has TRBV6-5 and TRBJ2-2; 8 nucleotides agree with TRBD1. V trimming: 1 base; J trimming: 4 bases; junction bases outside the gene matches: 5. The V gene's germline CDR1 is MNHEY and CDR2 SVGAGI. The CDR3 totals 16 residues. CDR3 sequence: CASSYYSQGATGELFF. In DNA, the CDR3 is TGTGCCAGCAGTTACTATTCCCAGGGGGCCACCGGGGAGCTGTTTTTT.

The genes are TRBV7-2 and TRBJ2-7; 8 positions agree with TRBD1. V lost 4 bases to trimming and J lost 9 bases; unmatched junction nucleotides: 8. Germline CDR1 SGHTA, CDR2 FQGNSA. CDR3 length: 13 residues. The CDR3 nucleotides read TGTGCCAGCAGCTCGAATGGACAGGGAGGGCAGTACTTC. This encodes CASSSNGQGGQYF.

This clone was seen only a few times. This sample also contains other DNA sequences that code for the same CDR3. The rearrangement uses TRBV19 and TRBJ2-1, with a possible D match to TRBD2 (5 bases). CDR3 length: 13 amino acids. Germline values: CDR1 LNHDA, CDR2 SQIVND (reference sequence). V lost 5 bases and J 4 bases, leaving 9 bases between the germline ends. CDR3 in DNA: TGTGCCAGTAGTCCCCGGGGATACAATGAGCAGTTCTTC. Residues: CASSPRGYNEQFF.

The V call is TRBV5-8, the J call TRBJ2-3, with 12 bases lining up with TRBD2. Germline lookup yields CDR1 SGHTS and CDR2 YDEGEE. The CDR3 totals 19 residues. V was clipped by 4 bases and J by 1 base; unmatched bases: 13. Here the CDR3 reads CASSKILAGGKIGTDTQYF. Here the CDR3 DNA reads TGTGCCAGCAGCAAAATACTAGCGGGGGGCAAAATCGGCACAGATACGCAGTATTTT.

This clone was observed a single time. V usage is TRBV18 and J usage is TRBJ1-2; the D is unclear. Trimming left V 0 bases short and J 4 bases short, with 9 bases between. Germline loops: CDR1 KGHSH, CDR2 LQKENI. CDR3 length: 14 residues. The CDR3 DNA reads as TGTGCCAGCTCACCACCGGAGATAGCCTATGGCTACACCTTC. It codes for CASSPPEIAYGYTF.